This T cell receptor (beta chain) is from a study of T cell responses to AZD1222 COVID-19 vaccine (TCRdb year 2021). Background on the whole study: Because spike-specific TCR depth and breadth did not differ between the two schedules, AZD1222 recipients who got a second dose at roughly 4 weeks were pooled with those who got a second dose at roughly 12 weeks. TCR sequencing was performed for 230 to 250 trial participants, of whom 207 were given two doses of AZD1222 and around 25 were given two doses of MenACWY control vaccine. Trial participants were enrolled into age subgroups of 18-55, 56-69 and 70-plus years, which contained roughly 140, 27 and 60 TCR-sequenced participants, respectively. The research as a whole found: Only six AZD1222 recipients were SARS-CoV-2 seropositive at baseline, limiting conclusions about previously exposed vaccinees. The 56-69-year group was small, and its depth increase did not reach significance, likely because of low power. After two AZD1222 doses, spike-specific TCR breadth and depth were significantly higher than at day 0 and than in MenACWY recipients. Most participants were white British and females outnumbered males, and the authors suggested that clonal diversity may have been underestimated. Vaccine-associated CD4 TCRs spanned the whole spike protein, with dominant responses in regions 160-218 and 743-854. Because no samples from the day 14 peak response were available, repertoires could be characterized only after the peak T cell response. Reportedly, close to half of the unique spike-specific TCRs recognized epitopes lying outside the regions that are mutated in the B.1.351 and B.1.1.7 variants.

The CDR3 regions of human TCRbeta chains were subjected to immunosequencing. The paper's data handling went like this. TCRs in the repertoires were compared against a reference library of SARS-CoV-2-specific TCRs that had been generated with the MIRA antigen-specificity platform. Breadth was defined as the fraction of unique TCRs that were SARS-CoV-2-associated. Depth was defined as the fraction of total T cells that were SARS-CoV-2-associated. Using the MIRA data, every spike-specific TCR was mapped to the spike region that the TCR reacted to and assigned to either a CD4 or a CD8 class. Log10-transformed breadth and depth values were compared by one-way ANOVA with Sidak's multiple comparisons tests. Entries here come from immuneACCESS through TCRdb and include only in-frame sequences with V and J called. Some clones fail to appear in such tables; in the studies checked, an unresolved V gene covers under half of the shortfall, and the cause of the remainder is unknown. Clone size and V and J calls were adopted from that table, with D and trimming inferred from the DNA. The sample profile shows roughly 130,000 clones; 85% to 90% of them were found once. The top ten hold 9.5% to 15% of the sample.

A distance of 10 bases separates the germline ends of V and J, which lose 3 bases and 2 bases respectively. CDR1 and CDR2 are read off the germline V gene as SGDLS and YYNGEE. Reading from cysteine to phenylalanine, the CDR3 counts 14 amino acids. Left in the record is the CDR3 DNA by itself, 42 bases read in frame from the first base. The time point label of this sample denotes: baseline before first vaccination. Vaccinee samples were obtained from the UK trials COV001 and COV002, which included a single-blind randomized controlled phase 2/3 trial of AZD1222 (ChAdOx1 nCoV-19) in healthy adults. For TCRbeta chain sequencing, PBMC samples from trial participants were taken at day 0 and at day 28 after the second dose. Worth noting for this clone: The target of this receptor is not known. No much larger clonotype is one base removed from it; base qualities were not supplied.

Here the chain combines TRBV9 and TRBJ2-3; there is no confident call for the D gene. The input for sequencing was peripheral blood, taken on day 0 of AZD1222 vaccination. The sequence was collected from an adult in good health. The bases read TGTGCCAGCAGCGCCCAGCCCACCACAGATACGCAGTATTTT. It is translated as CASSAQPTTDTQYF.